The 12 T cell receptor beta chains presented below share a single source sample, sequenced in a study of cytomegalovirus exposure and HLA in healthy donors (dated by TCRdb to the late 2010s). The method was the immunoSEQ multiplex PCR assay. TCRdb limited this immuneACCESS table to in-frame rearrangements with V and J called. A share of clones is missing; checked studies link under half to unresolved V genes, and the rest is unexplained. Counted in this sample were 200,000 to 250,000 clones; 80% to 85% of them appeared once. The top ten clones comprise 11% to 15% of the sample. Sequencing input: PBMCs. Receptors originate from a woman in her twenties or thirties in good health and CMV-seropositive.

This chain connects TRBV6-5 to TRBJ1-5; a possible D gene is TRBD1 (5 bases). V lost 6 bases and J 4 bases, leaving 10 bases between the germline ends. CDR1 is MNHEY, CDR2 SVGAGI, per germline. The CDR3 is made up of 13 amino acids. The CDR3 nucleotides are TGTGCCAGCAGGGCGGGGGTGAATCAGCCCCAGCATTTT. It specifies CASRAGVNQPQHF.

CDR3 sequence: CASSRGGLRTDTQYF. The CDR3 nucleotides are TGTGCCAGCAGCCGAGGGGGGCTTAGAACAGATACGCAGTATTTT. The chain recombines TRBV7-2 with TRBJ2-3; tentatively, D is TRBD1 or TRBD2 (6 bases each). CDR3 length: 15 amino acids. V was shortened by 5 bases and J by 3 bases, with 15 bases between the two germline ends. The germline gives CDR1 SGHTA, CDR2 FQGNSA.

CDR3 region: CASSLLGPAEYNEQFF. The DNA for the CDR3 is TGTGCCAGCAGCTTACTGGGGCCAGCGGAGTACAATGAGCAGTTCTTC. The chain is built from TRBV11-3 and TRBJ2-1; perhaps D is TRBD1 or TRBD2 (5 bases each). Germline-derived CDR1 and CDR2 are SGHNT and YENEEA. Trimming stripped 2 bases from V and 4 bases from J, with 15 bases between. The CDR3 is made up of 16 amino acids.

This rearrangement joins TRBV4-3 to TRBJ1-1; TRBD1 matches at 7 bases. CDR1 and CDR2 (germline): LGHNA, YSLEER. This CDR3 is built from 15 residues. V lost 4 bases and J lost 0; bases outside the gene matches: 5. CDR3 bases: TGCGCCAGCAGCCGGGGGACAGAAATGAACACTGAAGCTTTCTTT. This gives the protein CASSRGTEMNTEAFF.

The chain joins TRBV9 to TRBJ2-1, with TRBD1 as a possible D gene (6 bases). Looked up from germline, CDR1 is SGDLS and CDR2 is YYNGEE. This CDR3 has 13 amino acids. The V gene lost 0 bases and the J gene lost 5 bases, with 6 bases spanning the gap. The CDR3 nucleotides read TGTGCCAGCAGCGTAGGACAGGACAATGAGCAGTTCTTC. Translated: CASSVGQDNEQFF.

This rearrangement joins TRBV28 to TRBJ1-1; the match to TRBD1 covers 8 bases. The CDR3 spans 15 residues. With 7 bases clipped from V and 5 bases from J, the junction kept 12 bases outside the gene matches. CDR1 is MDHEN, CDR2 SYDVKM, per germline. CDR3 sequence (DNA): TGTGCCAGCATCTCAGGGGGCAGGGGGCGGACTGAAGCTTTCTTT. Protein: CASISGGRGRTEAFF.

This chain uses TRBV18 with TRBJ2-4; TRBD1 agrees at 7 bases. This CDR3 has 16 amino acids. CDR1 is KGHSH, CDR2 LQKENI, per germline. The junction had 3 bases not matched to a gene; V was cut back by 1 base and J by 0 bases. This CDR3 is CASSPQGAAAKNIQYF. The CDR3 coding sequence is TGTGCCAGCTCACCACAGGGGGCGGCAGCCAAAAACATTCAGTACTTC.

The chain combines TRBV7-3 with TRBJ2-5; maybe TRBD2 (5 bases). The CDR3 sequence is 13 residues long. From germline, CDR1 is SGHTA and CDR2 FQGTGA. V was shortened by 5 bases and J by 6 bases, with 13 bases between the two germline ends. DNA for the CDR3: TGTGCCAGCAGCCCCGGATCGGGAAAGACCCAGTACTTC. Protein sequence: CASSPGSGKTQYF.

Worth noting for this clone: The junction and the germline gene differ at one end; a read error may be behind it. The V call is TRBV18, the J call TRBJ1-2, with a tentative D call TRBD1 (6 bases). The CDR3 spans 14 residues. Germline assignment: CDR1 KGHSH and CDR2 LQKENI. CDR3 in amino acids: CASSPQGDGYGYTF. DNA of the CDR3: TGTGCCAGCTCGCCACAGGGTGACGGCTATGGCTACACCTTC.

The rearrangement joins TRBV5-4 to TRBJ1-2; maybe TRBD1 (6 bases). Germline V lookup: CDR1 SGHNT, CDR2 YYREEE (reference sequence). The CDR3 runs to 13 residues. Trimming left V 2 bases short and J 6 bases short, with 11 bases between. The CDR3 here is CASSFWGADGYTF. The CDR3 DNA reads as TGTGCCAGCAGCTTCTGGGGGGCGGATGGCTACACCTTC.

The chain joins TRBV2 to TRBJ1-5; D unclear. The V and J ends lost 7 bases and 0 bases respectively, with 13 bases between them. The CDR3 extends over 15 amino acids. Germline loops: CDR1 SNHLY, CDR2 FYNNEI. CDR3 DNA sequence: TGTGCCAGCATCGAAAGGGCCAGTAGCAATCAGCCCCAGCATTTT. Its protein is CASIERASSNQPQHF. Together with reference TRBV2 and TRBJ1-5, the CDR3 gives the full variable domain: EPEVTQTPSHQVTQMGQEVILRCVPISNHLYFYWYRQILGQKVEFLVSFYNNEISEKSEIFDDQFSVERPDGSNFTLKIRSTKLEDSAMYFCASIERASSNQPQHFGDGTRLSIL.

The V call is TRBV5-1, the J call TRBJ1-1, with TRBD1 matching 10 bases. The J segment lost 4 bases and the V segment lost 0 bases, leaving 3 bases of the junction unmatched. The CDR3 spans 15 residues. Germline V gives CDR1 SGHRS, CDR2 YFSETQ. The CDR3 reads CASSLEGQGGTEAFF. CDR3 DNA sequence: TGCGCCAGCAGCTTGGAAGGACAGGGGGGCACTGAAGCTTTCTTT.